This entry lists 10 T cell receptor beta chains sequenced from one sample in a study of cytomegalovirus exposure and HLA in healthy donors. Data came from immunoSEQ multiplex PCR; TCRdb stores just in-frame clones and leaves some out. Of 160,000 or so clones detected, over 80% appear once; the ten largest clones hold over 2%. Sequenced sample: PBMCs. These receptors all stem from a man aged 30 to 45 in good health and CMV-seropositive.

This chain uses TRBV20-1 with TRBJ1-2; tentatively, D is TRBD1 (5 bases). Germline lookup yields CDR1 DFQATT and CDR2 SNEGSKA (reference sequence). This CDR3 has 11 residues. Written as DNA, the CDR3 is TGCAGGACAGAGGCTAACTATGGCTACACCTTC. It translates to CRTEANYGYTF.

The chain joins TRBV7-6 to TRBJ2-5; no firm D call. Germline CDR1 is SGHVS and CDR2 is FNYEAQ. Trimming pared 1 base from V and 0 bases from J, leaving 9 bases between. This CDR3 comprises 15 residues. CDR3 sequence: CASSLGLADQETQYF. In DNA, the CDR3 is TGTGCCAGCAGCTTAGGGCTGGCAGACCAAGAGACCCAGTACTTC.

The CDR3 region has the DNA TGTGCCAGCGGCCGGGACAGGGCCGGATACGAGCAGTACTTC. Residues: CASGRDRAGYEQYF. The rearrangement uses TRBV6-5 and TRBJ2-7; 9 bases fit TRBD1. From germline, CDR1 is MNHEY and CDR2 SVGAGI. The CDR3 has 14 amino acids. Trimming removed 8 bases from V and 4 bases from J; junction bases left unmatched: 9.

The gene calls are TRBV6-1 and TRBJ2-5, with TRBD2 matching over 8 bases. CDR1 and CDR2 from the germline V gene are MNHNS and SASEGT. J lost 0 bases, V lost 0 bases, and 6 bases had no gene match. This CDR3 has 17 residues. CDR3 sequence (DNA): TGTGCCAGCAGTGAAGCGCGGGGACTAGGGAACCAAGAGACCCAGTACTTC. Its translation is CASSEARGLGNQETQYF.

This chain uses TRBV5-1 with TRBJ1-6; 7 bases align to TRBD1. In germline, CDR1 is SGHRS, CDR2 YFSETQ. This CDR3 has 18 amino acids. V was pared by 4 bases and J by 1 base, with 11 bases of the junction left unmatched. The CDR3, as DNA: TGCGCCAGCAGCGTAATGACAGGGAGTACGTCCTATAATTCACCCCTCCACTTT. Its protein product is CASSVMTGSTSYNSPLHF.

The chain uses TRBV18 and TRBJ1-6; D is uncertain. The ends were cut back, 3 bases at V and 7 bases at J, with 4 bases in the middle. Germline loops: CDR1 KGHSH, CDR2 LQKENI. The CDR3 totals 12 residues. CDR3 sequence reads: CASSPGNSPLHF. Written as DNA, the CDR3 is TGTGCCAGCTCACCGGGCAATTCACCCCTCCACTTT.

This rearrangement joins TRBV7-2 to TRBJ2-4, with 15 bases identical to TRBD2. CDR1 and CDR2 (germline): SGHTA, FQGNSA. The CDR3 extends over 16 amino acids. V shed 3 bases, J shed 5 bases, and the junction held 2 bases outside the gene matches. The CDR3 region has the DNA TGTGCCAGCAGCTTTTGGACTAGCGGGGGGGAAAACATTCAGTACTTC. Amino acid sequence: CASSFWTSGGENIQYF.

In this sample, this clone turned up once. This chain joins TRBV7-6 and TRBJ2-1, with D tentatively TRBD1 (6 bases). The CDR3 length is 15 residues. V dropped 0 bases and J dropped 9 bases, with 15 bases sitting between them. Germline V gene lookup returns CDR1 SGHVS and CDR2 FNYEAQ. CDR3 sequence: CASSLAGAVPSEQFF. The CDR3 DNA is TGTGCCAGCAGCTTAGCGGGGGCCGTACCCTCTGAGCAGTTCTTC. The full variable domain, its missing parts supplied by reference TRBV7-6 and TRBJ2-1, is GAGVSQSPRYKVTKRGQDVALRCDPISGHVSLYWYRQALGQGPEFLTYFNYEAQQDKSGLPNDRFSAERPEGSISTLTIQRTEQRDSAMYRCASSLAGAVPSEQFFGPGTRLTVL.

The rearrangement joins TRBV27 to TRBJ2-5; 8 positions agree with TRBD2. Germline CDR1 MNHEY, CDR2 SMNVEV (reference sequence). The CDR3 length is 16 residues. J gave up 3 bases and V 2 bases, and 8 bases lay outside the gene matches. The CDR3 here is CASSLRSGGWEETQYF. CDR3 DNA: TGTGCCAGCAGTTTACGGAGCGGGGGTTGGGAAGAGACCCAGTACTTC.

V gene TRBV2 combines with J gene TRBJ2-5; D unclear. CDR1 is SNHLY and CDR2 is FYNNEI in the germline V gene. The CDR3 has 12 residues. V was cut by 7 bases and J by 0 bases, with 6 bases left in between. In DNA form, the CDR3 reads TGTGCCAGCAATCCCGACCAAGAGACCCAGTACTTC. It yields the protein CASNPDQETQYF. Using reference TRBV2 and TRBJ2-5 for the parts outside the CDR3, the full variable domain is EPEVTQTPSHQVTQMGQEVILRCVPISNHLYFYWYRQILGQKVEFLVSFYNNEISEKSEIFDDQFSVERPDGSNFTLKIRSTKLEDSAMYFCASNPDQETQYFGPGTRLLVL.